This T cell receptor (beta chain) came from a study of vaccination and CD4 T cells after COVID-19. Across the whole study: The post-COVID sampling time was a median roughly 100 days after diagnosis, ranging from 35 to 161.

Sample treatment: roughly 10-day PBMC culture with coronavirus spike peptide pools or control peptides (ViraFEST assay). Cultures used over 1.5 million PBMCs per well, about 10 IU/ml IL-2 and approximately 9.5 ug/ml peptides. With respect to this clonotype: Its antigen is unknown.

With the Oncomine TCR Beta short-read assay, DNA from cultured CD4+ T cells was sequenced. Genomic DNA was taken out of cultured CD4+ T cells by extraction. TCRdb reanalysed the PCR reads using MiXCR and keeps one entry per CDR3 protein. The sample includes some 15,000 distinct CDR3 sequences, about 48% of them seen just once. Germline V gene data show CDR1 as MDHEN and CDR2 as SYDVKM. With 4 bases removed from V and 5 bases from J, the gap between germline ends came to 12 bases. This CDR3 comprises 14 residues. The sequencing here drew on CD4+ T cells from blood, cultured in vitro, taken before SARS-CoV-2 vaccination. This chain links TRBV28 with TRBJ2-4, with TRBD1 as a possible D gene (6 bases). This clonotype originated in a human donor who had recovered from COVID-19. Written as DNA, the CDR3 is TGTGCCAGCAGTTCAACAGGGATCGAAAACATTCAGTACTTC. As protein: CASSSTGIENIQYF.